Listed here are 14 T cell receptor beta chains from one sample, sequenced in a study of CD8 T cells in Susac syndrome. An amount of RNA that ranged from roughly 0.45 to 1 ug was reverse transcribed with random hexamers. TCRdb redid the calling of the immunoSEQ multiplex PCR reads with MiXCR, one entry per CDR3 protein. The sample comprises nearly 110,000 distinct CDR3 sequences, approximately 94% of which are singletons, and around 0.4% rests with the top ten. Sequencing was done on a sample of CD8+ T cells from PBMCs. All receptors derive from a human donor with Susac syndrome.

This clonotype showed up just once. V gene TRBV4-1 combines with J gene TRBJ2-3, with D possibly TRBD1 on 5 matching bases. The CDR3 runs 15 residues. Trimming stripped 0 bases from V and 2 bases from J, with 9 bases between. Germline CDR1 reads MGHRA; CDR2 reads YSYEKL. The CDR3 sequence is CASSQEIRDTDTQYF. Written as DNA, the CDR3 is TGCGCCAGCAGCCAAGAAATCAGGGACACAGATACGCAGTATTTT.

CDR3 amino acids: CSARNRQGWGNQPQHF. The CDR3, as DNA: TGCAGTGCTCGAAACCGACAGGGGTGGGGCAATCAGCCCCAGCATTTT. The J gene is TRBJ1-5, the V gene TRBV20-1, with 8 nucleotides matching TRBD1. The CDR3 has 16 amino acids. With 5 bases clipped from V and 2 bases from J, the junction kept 11 bases outside the gene matches. Looked up from germline, CDR1 is DFQATT and CDR2 is SNEGSKA (reference sequence).

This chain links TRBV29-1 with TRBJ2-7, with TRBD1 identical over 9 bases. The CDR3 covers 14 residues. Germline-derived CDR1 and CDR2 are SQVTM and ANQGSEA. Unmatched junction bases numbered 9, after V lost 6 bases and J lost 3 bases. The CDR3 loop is CSVHPGQGGYEQYF. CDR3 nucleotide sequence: TGCAGCGTGCACCCGGGACAGGGAGGCTACGAGCAGTACTTC.

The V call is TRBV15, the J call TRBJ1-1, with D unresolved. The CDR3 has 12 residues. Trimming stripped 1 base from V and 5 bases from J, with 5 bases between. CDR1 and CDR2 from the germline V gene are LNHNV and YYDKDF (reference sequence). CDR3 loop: CATSRVGTEAFF. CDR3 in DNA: TGTGCCACCAGCAGAGTGGGGACTGAAGCTTTCTTT.

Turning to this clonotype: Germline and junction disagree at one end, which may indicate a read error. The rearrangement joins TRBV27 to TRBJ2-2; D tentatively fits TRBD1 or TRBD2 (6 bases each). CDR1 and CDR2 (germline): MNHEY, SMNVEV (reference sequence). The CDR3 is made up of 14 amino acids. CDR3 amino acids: CATQGLAKTGELFF. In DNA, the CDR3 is TGTGCCACTCAGGGGCTAGCGAAGACCGGGGAGCTGTTTTTT.

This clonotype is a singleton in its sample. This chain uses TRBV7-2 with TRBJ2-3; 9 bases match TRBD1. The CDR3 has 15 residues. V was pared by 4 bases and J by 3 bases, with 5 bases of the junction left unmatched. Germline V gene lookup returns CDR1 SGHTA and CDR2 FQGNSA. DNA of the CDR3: TGTGCCAGCAGCTCTCGGGACAGGGATACAGATACGCAGTATTTT. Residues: CASSSRDRDTDTQYF.

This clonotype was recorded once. CDR3 bases: TGCGCCAGCAGCTTTTCAGTTGCGTACGAGCAGTACTTC. Protein product: CASSFSVAYEQYF. This chain connects TRBV5-1 to TRBJ2-7; D remains ambiguous. Trimming left V 2 bases short and J 4 bases short, with 10 bases between. Per germline, CDR1 SGHRS and CDR2 YFSETQ. The CDR3 loop spans 13 amino acids.

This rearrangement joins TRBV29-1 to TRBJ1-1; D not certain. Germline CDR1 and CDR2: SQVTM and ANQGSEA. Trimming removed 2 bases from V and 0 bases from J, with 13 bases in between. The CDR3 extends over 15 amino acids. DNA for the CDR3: TGCAGCGTTGAATCCGGGAGAGGGATGAACACTGAAGCTTTCTTT. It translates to CSVESGRGMNTEAFF.

CDR3 nucleotide sequence: TGTGCCAGCAGCCGACCGGGAGAGACCCAGTACTTC. Residues: CASSRPGETQYF. The chain recombines TRBV3-1 with TRBJ2-5; unclear D gene. This CDR3 has 12 amino acids. CDR1 and CDR2 from the germline V gene are LGHDT and YNNKEL (reference sequence). Trimming cost V 4 bases and J 4 bases, with 7 bases left between them.

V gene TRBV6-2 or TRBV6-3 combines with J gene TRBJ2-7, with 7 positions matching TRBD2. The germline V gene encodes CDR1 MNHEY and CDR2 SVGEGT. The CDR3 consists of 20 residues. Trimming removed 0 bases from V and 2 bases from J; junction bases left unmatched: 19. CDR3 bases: TGTGCCAGCAGTTACTCGAAATCCGGTTCCGGGCGGGGGTTTCCCTACGAGCAGTACTTC. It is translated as CASSYSKSGSGRGFPYEQYF.

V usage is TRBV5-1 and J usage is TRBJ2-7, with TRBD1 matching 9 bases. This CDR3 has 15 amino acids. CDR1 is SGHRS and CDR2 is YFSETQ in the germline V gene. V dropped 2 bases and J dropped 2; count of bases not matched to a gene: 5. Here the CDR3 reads CASSLRGQGTYEQYF. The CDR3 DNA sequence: TGCGCCAGCAGCTTACGGGGACAGGGAACCTACGAGCAGTACTTC.

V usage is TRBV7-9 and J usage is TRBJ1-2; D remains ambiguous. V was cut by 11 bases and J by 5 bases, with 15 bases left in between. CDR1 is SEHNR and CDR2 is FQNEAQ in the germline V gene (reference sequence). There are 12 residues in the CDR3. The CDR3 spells CASNFSPYGYTF. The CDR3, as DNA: TGTGCCTCTAACTTCAGTCCGTATGGCTACACCTTC.

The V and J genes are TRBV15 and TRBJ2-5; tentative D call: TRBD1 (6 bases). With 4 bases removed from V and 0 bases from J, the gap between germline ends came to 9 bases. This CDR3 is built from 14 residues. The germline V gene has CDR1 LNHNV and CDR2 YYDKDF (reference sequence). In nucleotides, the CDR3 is TGTGCCACCAGCACCGACAGGAACCAAGAGACCCAGTACTTC. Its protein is CATSTDRNQETQYF.

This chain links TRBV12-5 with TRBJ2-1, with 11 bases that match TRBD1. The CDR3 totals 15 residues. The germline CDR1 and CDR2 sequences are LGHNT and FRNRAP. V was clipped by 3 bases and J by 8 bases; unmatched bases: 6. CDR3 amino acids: CASGLGQGARDEQFF. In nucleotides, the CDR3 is TGTGCTAGTGGTTTAGGACAGGGGGCTAGGGATGAGCAGTTCTTC.